The TCR beta chain under discussion was sequenced for a study of neurological immune-mediated disorders. J was trimmed by 5 bases and V by 5 bases; bases with no gene match: 9. This CDR3 has 15 residues. Findings and caveats of the study: Repertoires from 18 of 34 multiple sclerosis patients grouped phylogenetically into a related-CDR3 cluster, suggesting a possible signature.

The cDNA came from 5'RACE with 10-nucleotide random UMIs. MiXCR, run by TCRdb on the 5' RACE reads, gives a single entry per CDR3 protein. The table lists nearly 60,000 distinct CDR3 sequences, roughly 3.5% of them singletons. This clonotype occurred many times. Its target is not known. The unsorted libraries were prepared from 2 million PBMCs (stored at -80 C). The chain joins TRBV12-3 or TRBV12-4 to TRBJ1-3; 7 nucleotides align to TRBD1. The receptor comes from a woman aged 55-70 years with multiple sclerosis. Sequences were obtained from PBMCs. CDR3 DNA: TGTGCCAGCAGTGCCCCGACAGGGAGCCGAAACACCATATATTTT. Translation gives CASSAPTGSRNTIYF.